This T cell receptor (beta chain) was found in a study of cytomegalovirus exposure and HLA in healthy donors. The primer mix had 60 Vbeta and 13 Jbeta primers. Measured with immunoSEQ multiplex PCR; TCRdb has only the in-frame clones, and not every one. The data show 150,000 to 200,000 clones, around 80% seen once. This CDR3 region has 14 residues. Sequencing input: PBMCs. The sequence derives from a woman aged 45-59 years in good health and CMV-seronegative. V and J are TRBV21-1 and TRBJ2-1; the table's D call TRBD2 went unverified against the DNA. TRBV21-1 is a documented pseudogene. This CDR3 is CASDVAGDRNEQFF. DNA for the CDR3: TGTGCCAGCGACGTAGCGGGGGATAGGAATGAGCAGTTCTTC.